This TCR beta chain was sequenced during a study of T cell repertoires in cytomegalovirus infection. For the study at large: Indications of both CMV infection and matching HLA type were provided by public TCR beta signatures. Whole-study results and caveats: The study found HLA-C-restricted CMV-specific TCR beta clonotypes dominating the ex vivo response. Carriage of CMV together with the relevant HLA was identifiable through cumulative public TCR beta family frequency.

About this clonotype itself: The antigen is unknown.

Each CDR3 protein gets one entry after TCRdb re-called the reads with MiXCR. The table lists 490,000 or so distinct CDR3 sequences, about 11% of them singletons. The CDR3 runs to 18 residues. Trimming removed 0 bases from V and 0 bases from J; junction bases left unmatched: 9. Germline CDR1 reads MNHNS; CDR2 reads SASEGT. Sequencing was done on a sample of PBMCs. The clonotype originates from a human donor in good health (CMV status not recorded). Some clones in this sample may be carry-over from other donors' samples. The genes are TRBV6-1 and TRBJ2-3, with TRBD1 matching 7 bases. In DNA form, the CDR3 reads TGTGCCAGCAGTGAAGCTCTGGGTGGGACAGCTAGCACAGATACGCAGTATTTT. This gives the protein CASSEALGGTASTDTQYF.